This T cell receptor beta chain was found in a study of beta chain features in type 1 diabetes. Reverse transcribing all isolated RNA meant expressed TCRB transcripts were sequenced. Measured with immunoSEQ multiplex PCR; TCRdb has only the in-frame clones, and not every one. The repertoire holds more than 300,000 clones, with around 8% as singletons. About this clone itself: Its matching antigen is unknown.

General study results and limits: More deletions and fewer insertions at VDJ junctions were seen in type 1 diabetes patients.

This CDR3 comprises 16 residues. CDR1 and CDR2 (germline): ENHRY, SYGVKD. V was clipped by 6 bases and J by 3 bases; unmatched bases: 10. The chain uses TRBV10-3 and TRBJ1-1; 10 positions match TRBD1. Input material: central memory CD4+ T cells from blood. The receptor's source is a woman aged 18-29 years in good health. The CDR3 nucleotides are TGTGCCATCAGGCCGGGACAGGGGAAAGGGGACACTGAAGCTTTCTTT. Protein sequence: CAIRPGQGKGDTEAFF.